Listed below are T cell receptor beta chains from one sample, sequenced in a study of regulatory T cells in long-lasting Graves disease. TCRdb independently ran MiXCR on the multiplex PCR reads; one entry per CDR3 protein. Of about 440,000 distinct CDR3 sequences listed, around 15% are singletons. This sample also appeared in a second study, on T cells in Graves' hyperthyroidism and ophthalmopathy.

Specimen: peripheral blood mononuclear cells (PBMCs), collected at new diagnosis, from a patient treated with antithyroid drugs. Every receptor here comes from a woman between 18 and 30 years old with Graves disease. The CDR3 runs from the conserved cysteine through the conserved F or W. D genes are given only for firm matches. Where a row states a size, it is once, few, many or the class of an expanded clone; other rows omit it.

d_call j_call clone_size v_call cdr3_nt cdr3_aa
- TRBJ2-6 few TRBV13 TGTGCCAGCAGCTCCGGGTTGGCCAACGTCCTGACTTTC CASSSGLANVLTF
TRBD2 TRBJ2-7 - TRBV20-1 TGCAGTGCCAGCGGCGGGAGGGCCCTCGACCAGTACTTC CSASGGRALDQYF
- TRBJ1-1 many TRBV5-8 TGTGCCAGCAGCTTGCAGTTAGCGGGTGAGGCTTTCTTT CASSLQLAGEAFF
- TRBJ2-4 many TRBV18 TGTGCCAGCTCACCTATTCATACGAAGGAAAACATTCAGTACTTC CASSPIHTKENIQYF
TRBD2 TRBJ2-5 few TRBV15 TGTGCCATCAGCAGCGGTCCGGGACTAGCGGGAATGGTTGAGACCCAGTACTTC CAISSGPGLAGMVETQYF
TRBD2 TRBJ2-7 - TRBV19 TGTGCCAGTATGAGGGGACTAGCGGGAGGGGGAACCGGGGAGCAGTACTTC CASMRGLAGGGTGEQYF
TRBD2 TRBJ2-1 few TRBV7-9 TGTGCCAGCAGCGCTAGCGGGAGGGGGGCGAATGAGCAGTTCTTC CASSASGRGANEQFF
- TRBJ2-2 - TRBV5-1 TGCGCCAGCAGCTTGTATCTGCAGAACACCGGGGAGCTGTTTTTT CASSLYLQNTGELFF
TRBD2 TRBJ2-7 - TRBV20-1 TGCAGTGCTAGAAGGACTAGCAGGTCCTACGAGCAGTACTTC CSARRTSRSYEQYF
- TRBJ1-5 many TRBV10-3 TGTGCCATCAGTGAGTCGACGGGCGTGGAGCCCCAGCATTTT CAISESTGVEPQHF
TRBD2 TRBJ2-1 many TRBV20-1 TGCAGTGCTAGAAGAACAGCGGGAGGTATGTTCTTC CSARRTAGGMFF
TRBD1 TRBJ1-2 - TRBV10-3 TGTGCCATCAGTGTACAGGGGGATGGCTACACCTTC CAISVQGDGYTF
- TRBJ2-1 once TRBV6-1 TGTGCCAGCAGTACCGCTGGGGGCGGTTTTTTC CASSTAGGGFF
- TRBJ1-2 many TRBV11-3 TGTGCCAGCAGCAAAGGCGGGGGTGCATATGGCTACACCTTC CASSKGGGAYGYTF
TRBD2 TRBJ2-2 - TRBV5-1 TGCGCCAGCAGCTCCCTTGCGGGAGGGCCGGTCACCGGGGAGCTGTTTTTT CASSSLAGGPVTGELFF
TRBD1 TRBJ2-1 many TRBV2 TGTGCCAGCAGTGAAGGGGACAGTCCCTACAATGAGCAGTTCTTC CASSEGDSPYNEQFF
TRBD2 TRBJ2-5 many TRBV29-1 TGCAGCGTTGCGGGGGAGGGAGAGACCCAGTACTTC CSVAGEGETQYF
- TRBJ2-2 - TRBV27 TGTGCCAGCCGGAAGGTTGGGAACGCCGGGGAGCTGTTTTTT CASRKVGNAGELFF
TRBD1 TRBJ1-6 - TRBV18 TGTGCCAGCTCACGAGTCGGACAGGGAAATTCACCCCTCCACTTT CASSRVGQGNSPLHF
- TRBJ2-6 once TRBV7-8 TGTGCCAGCAGTGAATTAGTGGGCTCCGGGGCCAACGTCCTGACTTTC CASSELVGSGANVLTF
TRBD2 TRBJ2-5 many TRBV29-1 TGCAGCGTTGAAGCGACTAGCGGGAGGATGGGGACCCAGTACTTC CSVEATSGRMGTQYF
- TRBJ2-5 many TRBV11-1 TGTGCCAGCAGCTCGAGCGGGCAAGAGACCCAGTACTTC CASSSSGQETQYF
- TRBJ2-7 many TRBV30 TGTGCCTGGAGGGCTCCGGCTATGAACGAGCAGTACTTC CAWRAPAMNEQYF
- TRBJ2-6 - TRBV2 TGTGCCAGCAGGGCCGACAGATCAGCTGGGGCCAACGTCCTGACTTTC CASRADRSAGANVLTF
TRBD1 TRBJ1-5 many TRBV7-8 TGTGCCAGCAGCAAAGGGGGCATCAGCAATCAGCCCCAGCATTTT CASSKGGISNQPQHF
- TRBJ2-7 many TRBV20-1 TGCAGTGCTACTAACCTCCGGGACAGGGGCCGCGGGAGGGACGAGCAGTACTTC CSATNLRDRGRGRDEQYF
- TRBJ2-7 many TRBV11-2 TGTGCCAGCAGCGACCCCGGGAATCACGAGCAGTACTTC CASSDPGNHEQYF
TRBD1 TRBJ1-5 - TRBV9 TGTGCCAGCAGCGCGGGACAGGGGGCCCGAGTCAATCAGCCCCAGCATTTT CASSAGQGARVNQPQHF
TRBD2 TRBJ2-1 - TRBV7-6 TGTGCCAGCAGCCCCGGGACTAGGGGGTACAATGAGCAGTTCTTC CASSPGTRGYNEQFF
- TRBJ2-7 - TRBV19 TGTGCCAGTAGTAGCCGATCAGGGGACGAGCAGTACTTC CASSSRSGDEQYF
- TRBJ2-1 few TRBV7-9 TGTGCCAGCAGGATGACAGACTCCTACAATGAGCAGTTCTTC CASRMTDSYNEQFF
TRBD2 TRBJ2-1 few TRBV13 TGTGCCAGCGGGCTAGCGGGAGGGCCAGAGCAGTTCTTC CASGLAGGPEQFF
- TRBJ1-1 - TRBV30 TGTGCCTGGAGTCAGGGGCTGAACACTGAAGCTCTCTTT CAWSQGLNTEALF
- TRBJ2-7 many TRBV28 TGTGCCAGCAGTTTATTGCTTACCTACGAGCAGTACTTC CASSLLLTYEQYF
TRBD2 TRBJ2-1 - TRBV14 TGTGCCAGCAGCCAATCAGCGGGGGCTAAGAATGAGCAGTTCTTC CASSQSAGAKNEQFF
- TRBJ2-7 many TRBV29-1 TGCAGCGCAAGTGGGGACAATAACTACGAGCAGTACTTC CSASGDNNYEQYF
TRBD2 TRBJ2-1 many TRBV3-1 TGTGCCAGCAGCCCACTCCCGGGACTAGCGGGAAGTATAGGCGAGCAGTTCTTC CASSPLPGLAGSIGEQFF
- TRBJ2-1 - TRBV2 TGTGCCAGCGGGGACGGGAATGGGCAGTTCTTC CASGDGNGQFF
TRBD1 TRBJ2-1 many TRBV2 TGTGCCAGCAGAGAAGACAGGGGTCGGTACAATGAGCAGTTCTTC CASREDRGRYNEQFF
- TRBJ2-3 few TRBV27 TGTGCCAGCAGTTTAAGGAGGGGGAACACAGATACGCAGTATTTT CASSLRRGNTDTQYF
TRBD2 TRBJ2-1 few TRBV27 TGTGCCAGTGGGGACACTAGCGGATACAATGAGCAGTTCTTC CASGDTSGYNEQFF
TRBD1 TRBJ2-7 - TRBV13 TGTGCCAGCAGCGGGCCGGGACAGGAGACCTACGAGCAGTACTTC CASSGPGQETYEQYF
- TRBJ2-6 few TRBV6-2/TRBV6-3 TGTGCCAGCAATTACAACTGGGCTGGGGCCAACGTCCTGACTTTC CASNYNWAGANVLTF
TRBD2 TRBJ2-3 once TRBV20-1 TGCAGTGCTGGACTAGCGGGAGGACCAGATACGCAGTATTTT CSAGLAGGPDTQYF
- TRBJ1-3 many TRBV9 TGTGCCAGCAGCGTCGCGGACATTCGAAGCTCTGGAAACACCATATATTTT CASSVADIRSSGNTIYF